The rows below give T cell receptor beta chains drawn from one sample of a study of shared clonotypes between healthy human individuals. Clones were read by immunoSEQ multiplex PCR, and TCRdb kept only the in-frame ones, dropping some. The sample shows roughly 2,000,000 clones, just over 90% of them seen only once. What was sequenced was naive CD8+ T cells from PBMCs. The source of these receptors is a man younger than 35 in good health. Some clones in this sample may be carry-over from other donors' samples. The CDR3 runs from the conserved cysteine through the conserved F or W. The order of the fields is clone size, D gene, CDR3 length, J gene, V gene, CDR3 protein, CDR3 DNA. D genes are given only for firm matches. For some rows the clone size is stated as once, few or many, or as a class when expanded; others skip it.

once | . | 14 | TRBJ1-1 | TRBV2 | CASRAPGASTEAFF | TGTGCCAGCAGAGCACCGGGGGCGAGCACTGAAGCTTTCTTT
. | TRBD2 | 16 | TRBJ2-3 | TRBV4-1 | CASSQDALAGADTQYF | TGCGCCAGCAGCCAAGACGCACTAGCGGGAGCAGATACGCAGTATTTT
. | . | 14 | TRBJ2-7 | TRBV27 | CASSLSGDGYEQYF | TGTGCCAGCAGTTTATCGGGGGACGGGTACGAGCAGTACTTC
. | . | 20 | TRBJ2-1 | TRBV9 | CASSSRTGDDLAGDYNEQFF | TGTGCCAGCAGCTCAAGGACAGGGGATGATCTAGCGGGGGACTACAATGAGCAGTTCTTC
. | . | 13 | TRBJ2-7 | TRBV14 | CASSQDPDYEQYF | TGTGCCAGCAGCCAAGACCCCGACTACGAGCAGTACTTC
. | TRBD2 | 15 | TRBJ2-5 | TRBV5-6 | CASSQATSAKSPQYF | TGTGCCAGCAGCCAAGCTACTAGCGCCAAGTCGCCCCAGTACTTC
once | . | 15 | TRBJ1-2 | TRBV2 | CASREIGGRPYGYTF | TGTGCCAGCAGGGAAATCGGGGGGCGACCCTATGGCTACACCTTC
. | . | 12 | TRBJ1-2 | TRBV5-6 | CASSLDGVGYTF | TGTGCCAGCAGCTTGGACGGGGTAGGCTACACCTTC
. | TRBD1 | 18 | TRBJ2-7 | TRBV7-9 | CASSLGPRQGGYSYEQYF | TGTGCCAGCAGCTTAGGGCCCAGACAGGGTGGATACTCCTACGAGCAGTACTTC
. | TRBD1 | 14 | TRBJ2-7 | TRBV5-4 | CASSPTGTFYEQYF | TGTGCCAGCAGCCCGACAGGGACGTTCTACGAGCAGTACTTC
. | TRBD1 | 15 | TRBJ1-1 | TRBV7-9 | CASSTRDRVNTEAFF | TGTGCCAGCAGCACCCGGGACAGGGTGAACACTGAAGCTTTCTTT
. | TRBD1 | 16 | TRBJ1-2 | TRBV5-8 | CASSPGGGQGTYGYTF | TGTGCCAGCAGCCCTGGGGGGGGACAGGGCACCTATGGCTACACCTTC
. | . | 17 | TRBJ2-1 | TRBV11-2 | CASSPSTGPSTGDEQFF | TGTGCCAGCAGCCCCTCCACAGGGCCCTCCACGGGGGATGAGCAGTTCTTC
. | . | 15 | TRBJ2-2 | TRBV19 | CASSDTGLNTGELFF | TGTGCCAGTAGTGATACAGGACTGAACACCGGGGAGCTGTTTTTT
. | TRBD1 | 16 | TRBJ2-1 | TRBV28 | CASSVGQDVSYNEQFF | TGTGCCAGCAGTGTAGGACAGGATGTTTCCTACAATGAGCAGTTCTTC
. | TRBD1 | 15 | TRBJ1-6 | TRBV7-2 | CASSLVDRGDSPLHF | TGTGCCAGCAGCTTAGTGGACAGGGGTGATTCACCCCTCCACTTT
. | TRBD1 | 15 | TRBJ2-7 | TRBV2 | CASSDGTGKVVEQYF | TGTGCCAGCAGTGACGGGACAGGGAAGGTGGTCGAGCAGTACTTC
. | TRBD2 | 17 | TRBJ2-2 | TRBV7-9 | CASSSLAGTGNTGELFF | TGTGCCAGCAGCTCTTTAGCGGGCACGGGGAACACCGGGGAGCTGTTTTTT
. | . | 15 | TRBJ2-2 | TRBV6-5 | CASTRDSAPSGELFF | TGTGCCAGCACCCGAGACAGTGCCCCCTCCGGGGAGCTGTTTTTT
. | . | 14 | TRBJ2-7 | TRBV6-5 | CATGSGADSYEQYF | TGTGCCACAGGGTCGGGAGCTGATTCCTACGAGCAGTACTTC
. | . | 14 | TRBJ2-7 | TRBV6-6 | CASSYGAGPYEQYF | TGTGCCAGCAGTTACGGAGCGGGCCCCTACGAGCAGTACTTC
. | . | 13 | TRBJ2-3 | TRBV14 | CASTLVSTDTQYF | TGTGCCAGTACCTTAGTAAGCACAGATACGCAGTATTTT
. | . | 15 | TRBJ2-7 | TRBV4-3 | CASSQEDSRLYEQYF | TGCGCCAGCAGCCAAGAGGACAGTCGCCTCTACGAGCAGTACTTC
. | TRBD1 | 14 | TRBJ1-2 | TRBV5-1 | CASSLDGRGLGYTF | TGCGCCAGCAGCTTGGATGGCAGGGGGCTGGGCTACACCTTC
. | . | 10 | TRBJ1-2 | TRBV7-9 | CASLQGGYTF | TGTGCCAGCCTCCAGGGAGGCTACACCTTC
. | TRBD2 | 16 | TRBJ2-1 | TRBV28 | CASRTLSGRAYNEQFF | TGTGCCAGCAGGACTCTCAGCGGGAGGGCCTACAATGAGCAGTTCTTC
. | . | 14 | TRBJ2-5 | TRBV25-1 | CASSAPQGKETQYF | TGTGCCAGCAGTGCGCCACAGGGAAAAGAGACCCAGTACTTC
. | . | 16 | TRBJ2-1 | TRBV18 | CASSPDRGPAGNEQFF | TGTGCCAGCTCCCCTGATCGGGGGCCGGCGGGCAATGAGCAGTTCTTC